The subject of this entry is one T cell receptor beta chain. Its recognized antigen is unknown. Per-base quality was not reported, and no clone a single base away is much larger than it. Trimmed from V: 6 bases; trimmed from J: 2 bases; junction bases lacking a gene match: 6. The germline V gene (reference sequence) gives CDR1 as LNHDA and CDR2 as SQIVND. The CDR3 has 15 amino acids, counting the end cysteine and phenylalanine. Of the read, only the CDR3 DNA is kept; its 45 bases are in frame from base 1. Per the publication, the treatment or condition label means: randomized to nivolumab then ipilimumab (arm A) or the reverse (arm B). None of the patients in the trial had previously been given DNA-damaging chemotherapy. Thawed PBMCs were sorted on a FACS Aria II flow cytometer to isolate live CD3+CD8+ cells negative for CD19 and CD56. Samples were obtained from patients with melanoma enrolled in CheckMate 064, a randomized, open-label phase II trial of sequential checkpoint blockade. Peripheral blood mononuclear cells were obtained through leukapheresis, purified using Ficoll-Paque, and frozen in human serum containing roughly 10% DMSO. Purity of sorted blood CD3+CD8+ cells was verified at >98% immediately after sorting, followed by DNA extraction.

The data derive from a study of sequential checkpoint blockade in melanoma (dated by TCRdb to the late 2010s). Notes on the research overall: Using 1:1 randomization, the trial assigned patients either to first-line nivolumab followed by ipilimumab (arm A) or to ipilimumab followed by nivolumab (arm B). Maintenance nivolumab came after both trial sequences.

TCRbeta CDR3 regions were immunosequenced from genomic DNA with the immunoSEQ Assay. Prior to high-throughput sequencing, genomic DNA was amplified by bias-controlled multiplex PCR. As for how the authors treated the data: To quantify the absolute abundance of each unique TCRbeta CDR3 region, the sequences were collapsed and filtered. Clonality, defined as 1 minus Pielou's evenness, was calculated using only productive rearrangements. Clones with significantly greater frequencies in on-treatment versus baseline samples were identified using a previously published method. This is the immuneACCESS table as TCRdb keeps it, with only in-frame sequences that have V and J called. A part of the clones is gone; compared with another copy, unresolved V genes explain less than half, and the rest is unexplained. V, J and clone size reflect that table, while D and trimming were determined from the DNA. Within this sample are approximately 21,000 clones, with roughly 80% of them counted one time only. The top ten clonotypes cover around 10% of the sample.

Broad study findings and their caveats: Larger, independent patient cohorts are needed to validate the response-prediction model that combines TCR metrics and mutation burden.

The chain links TRBV19 with TRBJ2-1, with 8 bases matching TRBD2. This receptor was obtained from a human donor with melanoma. The specimen comprised CD8+ T cells sorted from blood (inferred from file names), sampled from a patient given nivolumab and ipilimumab in sequence. The CDR3 reads CASSIIAGPYNEQFF. The sequenced DNA: TGTGCCAGTAGCATAATAGCGGGGCCCTACAATGAGCAGTTCTTC.